The T cell receptor (beta chain) under discussion was sequenced for a study of post-analysis software for immune sequencing data. Study context: There were relapsing-remitting, secondary progressive and progressive-relapsing multiple sclerosis among the disease courses included.

Built from TCR beta cDNA, the libraries had unique molecular identifiers in them. Some 500,000 cDNA molecules were recovered from an input of about 0.95 to 11 million T cells. A single record per CDR3 protein comes from TCRdb applying MiXCR to the PCR reads. This table has 450,000 or so distinct CDR3 sequences, roughly 45% appearing once. The trim removed 2 bases at V and 3 bases at J, leaving 8 bases unmatched. CDR3 length equals 17 residues. CDR1 is SGHTA, CDR2 FQGTGA, per germline. Whole-study results and caveats: The study found TRBV5-6, TRBV5-1 and TRBV20-1 among five TRBV segments more frequent in patients than controls. Under the F measure, samples that were prepared in one batch clustered strongly together. Normalized Chao1 diversity was significantly reduced in patients versus controls.

This clonotype was seen a few times. The antigen is undetermined. This receptor was identified in a girl aged 10-17 years with multiple sclerosis. Input material: blood. This chain links TRBV7-3 with TRBJ2-3; 10 nucleotides match TRBD2. The CDR3 DNA follows: TGTGCCAGCAGCTTAGGGCCTAGCGGGAGAGGTACAGATACGCAGTATTTT. Translating it yields CASSLGPSGRGTDTQYF. Full variable domain (rest looked up from reference TRBV7-3 and TRBJ2-3): GAGVSQTPSNKVTEKGKYVELRCDPISGHTALYWYRQSLGQGPEFLIYFQGTGAADDSGLPNDRFFAVRPEGSVSTLKIQRTERGDSAVYLCASSLGPSGRGTDTQYFGPGTRLTVL.